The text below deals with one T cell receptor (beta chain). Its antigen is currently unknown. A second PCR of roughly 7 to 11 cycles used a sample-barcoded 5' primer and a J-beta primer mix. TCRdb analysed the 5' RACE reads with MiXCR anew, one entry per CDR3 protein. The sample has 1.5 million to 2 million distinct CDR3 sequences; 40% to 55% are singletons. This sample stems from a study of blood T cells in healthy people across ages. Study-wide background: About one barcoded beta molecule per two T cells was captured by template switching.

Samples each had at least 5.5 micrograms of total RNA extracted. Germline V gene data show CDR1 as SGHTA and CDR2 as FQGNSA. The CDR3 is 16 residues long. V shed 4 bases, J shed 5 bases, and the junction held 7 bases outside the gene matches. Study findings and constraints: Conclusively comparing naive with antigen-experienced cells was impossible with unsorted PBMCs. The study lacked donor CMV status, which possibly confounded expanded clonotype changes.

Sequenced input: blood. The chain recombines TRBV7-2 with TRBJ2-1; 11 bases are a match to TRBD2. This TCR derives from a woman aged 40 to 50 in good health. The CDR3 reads CASSSLGTSGNNEQFF. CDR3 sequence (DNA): TGTGCCAGCAGCTCCCTCGGGACTAGCGGTAACAATGAGCAGTTCTTC. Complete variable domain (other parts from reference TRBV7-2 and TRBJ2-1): GAGVSQSPSNKVTEKGKDVELRCDPISGHTALYWYRQSLGQGLEFLIYFQGNSAPDKSGLPSDRFSAERTGGSVSTLTIQRTQQEDSAVYLCASSSLGTSGNNEQFFGPGTRLTVL.